This entry lists 20 T cell receptor beta chains sequenced from one sample in a study of OX40 agonist ivuxolimab in advanced cancers. Repertoires were generated with immunoSEQ multiplex PCR, while TCRdb's copy carries only in-frame clones and drops some. This sample has some 100,000 clones, with approximately 89% found just once. Sequences were derived from CD4+ or CD8+ T cells sorted from blood, sampled in a trial of the OX40 agonist ivuxolimab. These receptors were obtained from an adult with an advanced solid tumor such as melanoma, head and neck, liver or kidney cancer.

The chain carries TRBV6-5 and TRBJ1-2; weak D call: TRBD1 (5 bases). The germline gives CDR1 MNHEY, CDR2 SVGAGI. V gave up 2 bases and J gave up 3 bases, with 10 bases separating them. The CDR3 runs 14 residues. The CDR3 loop is CASSYREGHYGYTF. As DNA, the CDR3 is TGTGCCAGCAGTTACAGGGAGGGACACTATGGCTACACCTTC.

V usage is TRBV11-3 and J usage is TRBJ2-7, with TRBD1 identical over 12 bases. CDR1 is SGHNT and CDR2 is YENEEA in the germline V gene. The J segment lost 6 bases and the V segment lost 5 bases, leaving 8 bases of the junction unmatched. CDR3 size: 15 residues. CDR3 protein: CASSQLGTGGREQYF. The CDR3 DNA reads TGTGCCAGCAGCCAGCTCGGGACAGGGGGCCGCGAGCAGTACTTC.

V is TRBV7-2 and J is TRBJ1-4, with D possibly matching TRBD1 (5 bases). The CDR3 covers 16 residues. Trimming shortened V by 3 bases and J by 0 bases, and 11 bases separated the two germline ends. CDR1 is SGHTA and CDR2 is FQGNSA in the germline V gene. The CDR3 loop is CASSLNPGPTNEKLFF. The CDR3 coding sequence is TGTGCCAGCAGCTTGAACCCGGGACCAACTAATGAAAAACTGTTTTTT.

The V and J genes are TRBV7-2 and TRBJ2-5, with D possibly matching TRBD2 (6 bases). Trimming removed 5 bases from V and 5 bases from J, with 18 bases in between. The CDR3 is 15 amino acids. Germline V gives CDR1 SGHTA, CDR2 FQGNSA. The CDR3 sequence: CASSPGETRLETQYF. CDR3 in DNA: TGTGCCAGCAGCCCTGGTGAGACTAGGCTGGAGACCCAGTACTTC.

The V call is TRBV5-4, the J call TRBJ2-1, with a tentative D call TRBD1 (6 bases). The germline CDR1 and CDR2 sequences are SGHNT and YYREEE (reference sequence). Trimming removed 4 bases from V and 3 bases from J, with 14 bases in between. The CDR3 totals 15 residues. The CDR3 here is CASSQGTILYNEQFF. The CDR3 DNA follows: TGTGCCAGCAGCCAGGGGACCATCCTCTACAATGAGCAGTTCTTC.

The chain combines TRBV5-6 with TRBJ2-1, with D possibly matching TRBD1 (5 bases). V lost 7 bases and J 0 bases, leaving 14 bases between the germline ends. Germline CDR1 and CDR2: SGHDT and YYEEEE. This CDR3 has 15 amino acids. CDR3 DNA sequence: TGTGCCAGCGGTCGGCGGACAAGCTCCTACAATGAGCAGTTCTTC. Translating it yields CASGRRTSSYNEQFF.

This clone was found once. The rearrangement links TRBV5-8 to TRBJ1-1; the D is unclear. V dropped 4 bases and J dropped 7 bases, with 20 bases sitting between them. Germline CDR1 SGHTS, CDR2 YDEGEE. There are 15 residues in the CDR3. The CDR3 spells CASSLQPPDDFEAFF. For the CDR3, the DNA is TGTGCCAGCAGCCTACAACCGCCGGATGATTTTGAAGCTTTCTTT.

The chain employs TRBV19 and TRBJ2-3; maybe TRBD2 (6 bases). Germline V gene lookup returns CDR1 LNHDA and CDR2 SQIVND (reference sequence). This CDR3 contains 16 residues. The ends were cut back, 1 base at V and 5 bases at J, with 16 bases in the middle. In DNA, the CDR3 is TGTGCCAGTAGTATAGCCGGGGGAATTTCAGGAGATACGCAGTATTTT. Translating gives CASSIAGGISGDTQYF.

The V gene is TRBV6-5, the J gene TRBJ2-1; D remains unclear. The CDR3 covers 14 residues. Germline CDR1 and CDR2: MNHEY and SVGAGI. V was pared by 6 bases and J by 0 bases, with 9 bases between. This chain's CDR3 is CASSPRSSYNEQFF. The CDR3 DNA sequence: TGTGCCAGCAGCCCCCGGAGCTCCTACAATGAGCAGTTCTTC.

V gene TRBV7-2 combines with J gene TRBJ2-1; 9 nucleotides line up with TRBD1. This CDR3 has 15 amino acids. Germline V lookup: CDR1 SGHTA, CDR2 FQGNSA. The V gene end was trimmed by 0 bases and the J gene end by 6 bases; junction bases not matched to a gene: 3. CDR3: CASSLARTGANEQFF. In DNA form, the CDR3 reads TGTGCCAGCAGCTTAGCCCGGACAGGGGCCAATGAGCAGTTCTTC.

J is TRBJ2-2 and V is TRBV18, with no clear D. The CDR3 is made up of 19 amino acids. Deletions cut 2 bases from V and 5 bases from J, with 24 bases between. Germline-derived CDR1 and CDR2 are KGHSH and LQKENI. The CDR3 DNA is TGTGCCAGCTCACCAAGTCTCCTCCACAAACGGGCCAGTACCGGGGAGCTGTTTTTT. As protein: CASSPSLLHKRASTGELFF. Using reference TRBV18 and TRBJ2-2 for the parts outside the CDR3, the full variable domain is NAGVMQNPRHLVRRRGQEARLRCSPMKGHSHVYWYRQLPEEGLKFMVYLQKENIIDESGMPKERFSAEFPKEGPSILRIQQVVRGDSAAYFCASSPSLLHKRASTGELFFGEGSRLTVL.

The chain recombines TRBV9 with TRBJ2-7; the D is unclear. Germline loops: CDR1 SGDLS, CDR2 YYNGEE. Trimming took 3 bases from V and 4 from J, leaving 20 bases between them. The CDR3 runs 16 residues. CDR3 coding DNA: TGTGCCAGCAGCGCTGGACGCGCTGCCATACCTTACGAGCAGTACTTC. Protein: CASSAGRAAIPYEQYF.

V and J are TRBV15 and TRBJ2-1; D may be TRBD1 or TRBD2 (5 bases each). This CDR3 contains 18 residues. V gave up 0 bases and J gave up 0 bases, with 15 bases separating them. The germline V gene has CDR1 LNHNV and CDR2 YYDKDF (reference sequence). The chain's CDR3 is CATSRDLVSGSSYNEQFF. The DNA of the CDR3 is TGTGCCACCAGCAGAGATTTGGTATCAGGGAGCTCCTACAATGAGCAGTTCTTC.

This chain links TRBV19 with TRBJ1-2; D possibly corresponds to TRBD1 (6 bases). The germline V gene has CDR1 LNHDA and CDR2 SQIVND (reference sequence). The CDR3 is 14 residues long. Trimming took off 4 bases at V and 4 bases at J, with 13 bases between the two ends. CDR3 in amino acids: CASSNRDKSYGYTF. The CDR3 bases are TGTGCCAGTAGTAACCGGGACAAAAGCTATGGCTACACCTTC.

The V and J genes are TRBV11-2 and TRBJ1-1, with D possibly TRBD1 on 5 matching bases. The V gene lost 2 bases and the J gene lost 7 bases, with 11 bases spanning the gap. Germline CDR1 reads SGHAT; CDR2 reads FQNNGV. There are 13 residues in the CDR3. Written as DNA, the CDR3 is TGTGCCAGCAGCTTATTTCCGGGGCTTGAAGCTTTCTTT. The encoded protein is CASSLFPGLEAFF.

This clone appeared a single time. V and J are TRBV11-3 and TRBJ1-3; D unclear. The CDR3 covers 13 residues. The V gene lost 0 bases and the J gene lost 5 bases, with 5 bases spanning the gap. The germline CDR1 and CDR2 sequences are SGHNT and YENEEA. CDR3 in amino acids: CASSLDTRNTIYF. The CDR3 region has the DNA TGTGCCAGCAGCTTAGATACAAGAAACACCATATATTTT.

CDR3 DNA sequence: TGTGCCAGTATCCAACAGGGGGCGAAGAGGGGAAACACCATATATTTT. It specifies CASIQQGAKRGNTIYF. The chain couples TRBV19 to TRBJ1-3; 9 nucleotides match TRBD1. After removal of 7 bases from V and 4 bases from J, the junction contained 11 bases not matched to a gene. CDR3 length equals 16 residues. Germline lookup yields CDR1 LNHDA and CDR2 SQIVND (reference sequence).

This clone was seen ten or more times. The chain joins TRBV10-3 to TRBJ1-1; D unresolved. V was cut by 10 bases and J by 0 bases, with 12 bases left in between. Germline CDR1 reads ENHRY; CDR2 reads SYGVKD. The CDR3 length is 13 residues. The DNA for the CDR3 is TGTGCCACGACGGGCGACTTGAACACTGAAGCTTTCTTT. Protein sequence: CATTGDLNTEAFF.

This rearrangement joins TRBV28 to TRBJ2-7; 7 nucleotides line up with TRBD1. J lost 3 bases, V lost 4 bases, and 9 bases had no gene match. CDR3 length: 15 residues. Germline CDR1 MDHEN, CDR2 SYDVKM. The CDR3 nucleotides read TGTGCCAGCAGTTCCCCTTCCAGGGGGATCTACGAGCAGTACTTC. Its protein product is CASSSPSRGIYEQYF.

CDR3 nucleotide sequence: TGTGCCAGCAGCTCCTGGGACAGGGCAGATACGCAGTATTTT. Protein: CASSSWDRADTQYF. The V call is TRBV5-4, the J call TRBJ2-3, with 9 bases lining up with TRBD1. Trimming cost V 3 bases and J 4 bases; bases outside gene matches: 3. Germline V CDR1 and CDR2: SGHNT, YYREEE (reference sequence). This CDR3 region has 14 residues.